The source of this TCR beta chain is a study of T cells after yellow fever vaccination. The sample holds a few counts of this clonotype. Its antigen is still unknown. Overall study findings and caveats: Most clones from primary vaccination resurfaced after the booster (around 97% CD4, approximately 87% CD8). One caveat is that FACS-sorted repertoires could contain abundant clonotypes contaminating from the bulk population.

TCRdb recomputed calls from the 5' RACE reads with MiXCR, one row per CDR3 protein. In the table there are around 260,000 distinct CDR3 sequences, about 5% of which are singletons. The V gene end was trimmed by 0 bases and the J gene end by 4 bases; junction bases not matched to a gene: 4. The length of the CDR3 is 16 residues. Germline V CDR1 and CDR2: SGDLS, YYNGEE. The chain has TRBV9 and TRBJ2-1; TRBD1 matches 10 bases. The receptor's source is a man between 18 and 35 years old who received the YFV17D yellow fever vaccine. The input for sequencing was CD4+ T cells sorted from PBMCs, taken on the day of the yellow fever booster vaccination. Here the CDR3 DNA reads TGTGCCAGCAGCGTAGGGGGACAGGGGATGTACAATGAGCAGTTCTTC. This codes for CASSVGGQGMYNEQFF.